This T cell receptor (beta chain) was identified during a study of shared clonotypes between healthy human individuals (dated by TCRdb to between 2020 and 2021). General notes on the study: The cohort comprised two women and a few men aged 18 to 49 years. Between about 0.85 and 10 billion PBMCs per donor were obtained by leukapheresis. Different laboratories and diverse techniques were used to prepare libraries and sequence TCR repertoires, to increase sequencing depth and limit assay-specific biases. To estimate repertoire size and how much clonotype sharing occurs between individuals, the study deeply sequenced the blood TCR repertoires of several healthy adults.

Trimming leaves V shorter by 4 bases and J shorter by 3 bases, with the junction holding 2 bases beyond the gene matches. CDR1 and CDR2 are read off the germline V gene (reference sequence) as GTSNPN and SVGIG. Measured from the cysteine to the phenylalanine, the CDR3 is 13 residues long. The only DNA kept is the CDR3, 39 bases in frame from the first base. Summary of the overall study and its limitations: The genetic and exposure-history diversity represented was limited by the small number of donors. Sampling was restricted to blood, and TCR repertoires in tissue are likely to differ from TCR repertoires in blood. Pairwise subsampling indicated that sequencing depth was expected to affect the degree of clonotype sharing among donors.

As concerns this clone: There is no known antigen for this receptor. No qualities accompany the bases; no much larger clone lies one base away.

The donors were healthy, HIV-negative adults who had no recently reported acute infections or vaccinations. Every donor was a Caucasian adult residing in Nashville, Tennessee, USA. In the unsorted samples, around 81 million PBMCs were counted, and genomic DNA was extracted using the QIAamp DNA Blood Mini kit. Blood was obtained by leukapheresis, after which PBMCs were separated by Ficoll-Histopaque density gradient centrifugation and cryopreserved in liquid nitrogen vapor phase. TCR CDR3 regions were amplified from genomic DNA by multiplex PCR using the deep immunoSEQ assay. Extracted genomic DNA from each cell subset was spread evenly across all wells of several immunoSEQ 96-well plates, with each plate serving as a replicate. For unsorted PBMC, each replicate PCR was loaded with around 300 ng genomic DNA, equivalent to tens of thousands of T cell genomes. Ten immunoSEQ deep assay plates were used to sequence the unsorted PBMC genomic DNA. The purified libraries were quantified using a Qubit 3.0 fluorometer, sized with a Bioanalyzer 2100, and then quantified again using the KAPA Library Quantification kit. Every immunoSEQ 96-well plate was sequenced on a separate single-read 150-cycle Illumina NextSeq 550 flow cell. In the source study's methods: Because only junctional sequences without quality scores were contained in the immunoSEQ output, filtering matching that applied to full-length reads could not be performed. Sequences were annotated with PyIR, a Python wrapper for IgBLAST v1.9, using IMGT germline references to assign V/J genes and CDR3. Reads with weak V/J assignments (E-value above 1e-6), missing CDR3, stop codons, out-of-frame junctions, or ambiguous translated residues were removed. V3J clonotypes were defined as sequences sharing an identical inferred V gene, J gene, and CDR3 amino acid sequence. To compute the percentage overlap between repertoires, the number of shared unique clonotypes was divided by the size of the smaller repertoire. RTK rarefaction, the Chao1 estimator, and Recon v2.1 estimates of unobserved clonotypes were used to assess repertoire richness. Here the immuneACCESS table is served through TCRdb, limited to in-frame sequences with V and J called. Missing clones are a known gap in these copies; in checked studies unresolved V genes cover under half, and the rest lacks a known reason. For V, J and clone size, that table is used; D and trimming come from the DNA. The sample table lists over 400,000 clones, about 85% of them with a count of one. Approximately 12% of the sample rests with the top ten.

The sequenced sample consisted of PBMCs. The chain links TRBV30 with TRBJ2-1; TRBD2 agrees with 8 junctional bases. The clonotype comes from a woman aged 40-49 years in good health. Some clones in this sample may be carry-over from other donors' samples. The DNA is TGTGCCTGGAATGCGGGAGGCTACAATGAGCAGTTCTTC. This gives the protein CAWNAGGYNEQFF.